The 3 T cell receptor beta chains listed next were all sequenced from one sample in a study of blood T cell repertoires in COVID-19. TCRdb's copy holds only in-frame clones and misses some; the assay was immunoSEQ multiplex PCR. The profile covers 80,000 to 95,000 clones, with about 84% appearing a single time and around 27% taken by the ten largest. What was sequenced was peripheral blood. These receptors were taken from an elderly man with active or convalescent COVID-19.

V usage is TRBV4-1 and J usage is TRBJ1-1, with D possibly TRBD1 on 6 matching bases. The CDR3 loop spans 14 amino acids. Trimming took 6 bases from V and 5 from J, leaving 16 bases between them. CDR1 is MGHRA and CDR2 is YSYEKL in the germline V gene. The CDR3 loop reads CASRRAGGGTEAFF. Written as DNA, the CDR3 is TGCGCCAGCAGGCGTGCGGGGGGCGGGACTGAAGCTTTCTTT.

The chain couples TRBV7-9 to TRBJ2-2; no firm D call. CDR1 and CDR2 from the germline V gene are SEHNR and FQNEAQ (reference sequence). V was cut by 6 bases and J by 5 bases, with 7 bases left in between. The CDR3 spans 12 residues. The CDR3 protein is CASSRETGELFF. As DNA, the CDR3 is TGTGCCAGCAGTCGAGAGACCGGGGAGCTGTTTTTT.

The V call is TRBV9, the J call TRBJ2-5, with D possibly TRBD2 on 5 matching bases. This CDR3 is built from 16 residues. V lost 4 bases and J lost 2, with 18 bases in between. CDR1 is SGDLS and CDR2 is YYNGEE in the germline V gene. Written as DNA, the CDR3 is TGTGCCAGCAGCCCCTGGGCTGGGGTAGCGCAAGAGACCCAGTACTTC. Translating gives CASSPWAGVAQETQYF.